Each of the 5 T cell receptor beta chains below was sequenced from the same sample in a study of cytomegalovirus exposure and HLA in healthy donors. Measured with immunoSEQ multiplex PCR; TCRdb has only the in-frame clones, and not every one. Found here are around 130,000 clones, over 65% of them singletons; the top ten hold under 2.5%. Material: PBMCs. These receptors all come from a woman in her twenties or thirties in good health and CMV-seronegative.

This chain connects TRBV15 to TRBJ1-4, with D maybe TRBD1 (5 bases). This CDR3 region has 14 residues. Germline V lookup: CDR1 LNHNV, CDR2 YYDKDF (reference sequence). V was pared by 5 bases and J by 2 bases, with 9 bases between. The CDR3 DNA is TGTGCCACCAGCTCAGGGCATACTAATGAAAAACTGTTTTTT. This gives the protein CATSSGHTNEKLFF.

The chain recombines TRBV21-1 with TRBJ2-1; the table assigns TRBD1, which was not confirmed against the DNA. TRBV21-1 is marked as a pseudogene. The CDR3 spans 15 residues. The DNA for the CDR3 is TGTGCCAGCAGCAAAGCGACTTGGGCAGGGGGATTTGAGTTCTTC. Its translation: CASSKATWAGGFEFF.

The chain carries TRBV5-8 and TRBJ2-2; 8 nucleotides agree with TRBD2. There are 16 residues in the CDR3. CDR1 and CDR2 (germline): SGHTS, YDEGEE. Trimming at V came to 2 bases and at J to 2 bases, leaving 5 bases not matched to a gene. The CDR3 bases are TGTGCCAGCAGCTTTCGTAGCGGGGAAAACACCGGGGAGCTGTTTTTT. Translated: CASSFRSGENTGELFF.

The CDR3 DNA sequence: TGTGCCAGCAGCCCCCGACAGGCCTCAGGGAATAATTCACCCCTCCACTTT. Protein sequence: CASSPRQASGNNSPLHF. The V call is TRBV7-2, the J call TRBJ1-6; perhaps TRBD1 as D (6 bases). From germline, CDR1 is SGHTA and CDR2 FQGNSA. The ends were cut back, 5 bases at V and 5 bases at J, with 19 bases in the middle. This CDR3 is 17 amino acids long.

This chain connects TRBV2 to TRBJ1-4; a weak D match, TRBD1 (5 bases). Trimming removed 5 bases from V and 7 bases from J, with 8 bases in between. Germline V gene data show CDR1 as SNHLY and CDR2 as FYNNEI. This CDR3 comprises 12 residues. CDR3: CASSLTAEKLFF. DNA for the CDR3: TGTGCCAGCAGTCTGACAGCTGAAAAACTGTTTTTT. The full variable domain, its missing parts supplied by reference TRBV2 and TRBJ1-4, is EPEVTQTPSHQVTQMGQEVILRCVPISNHLYFYWYRQILGQKVEFLVSFYNNEISEKSEIFDDQFSVERPDGSNFTLKIRSTKLEDSAMYFCASSLTAEKLFFGSGTQLSVL.